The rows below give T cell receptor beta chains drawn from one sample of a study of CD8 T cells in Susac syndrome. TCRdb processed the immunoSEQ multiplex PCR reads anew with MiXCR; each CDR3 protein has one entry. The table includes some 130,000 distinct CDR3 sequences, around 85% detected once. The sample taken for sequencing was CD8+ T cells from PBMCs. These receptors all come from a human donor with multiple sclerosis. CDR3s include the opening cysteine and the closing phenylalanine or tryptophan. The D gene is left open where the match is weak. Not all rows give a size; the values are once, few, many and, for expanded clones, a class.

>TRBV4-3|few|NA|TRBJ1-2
CASSQGGDYYGYTF
TGCGCCAGCAGCCAAGGGGGAGACTATTATGGCTACACCTTC
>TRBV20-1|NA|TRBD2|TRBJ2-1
CSAKRSGGYNEQFF
TGCAGTGCCAAAAGGAGCGGGGGCTACAATGAGCAGTTCTTC
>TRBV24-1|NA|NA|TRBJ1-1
CATTSGDSQMNTEAFF
TGTGCCACCACCTCCGGCGACAGCCAAATGAACACTGAAGCTTTCTTT
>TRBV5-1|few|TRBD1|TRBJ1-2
CASSLRQGARDGYTF
TGCGCCAGCAGCTTAAGACAGGGGGCGCGTGATGGCTACACCTTC
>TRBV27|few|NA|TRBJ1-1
CASSLSPPDTEAFF
TGTGCCAGCAGTTTATCTCCCCCCGACACTGAAGCTTTCTTT
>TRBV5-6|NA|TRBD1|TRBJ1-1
CASSLDLGGRNTEAFF
TGTGCCAGCAGCTTGGATTTAGGGGGCAGGAACACTGAAGCTTTCTTT
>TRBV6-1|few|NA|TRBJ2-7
CASSALGSSYEQYF
TGTGCCAGCAGTGCACTAGGCAGTTCGTACGAGCAGTACTTC
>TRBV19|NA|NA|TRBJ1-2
CASNEGLMGYTF
TGTGCCAGTAACGAGGGCCTCATGGGCTACACCTTC
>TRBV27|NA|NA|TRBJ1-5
CASTTGLNQPQHF
TGTGCCAGCACTACGGGCCTCAATCAGCCCCAGCATTTT
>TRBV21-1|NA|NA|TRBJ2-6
CASSKKTSGALSSGANVLTF
TGTGCCAGCAGCAAAAAAACTTCAGGGGCCCTGTCCTCTGGGGCCAACGTCCTGACTTTC
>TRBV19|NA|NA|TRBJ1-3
CASSIRNTIYF
TGTGCCAGTAGTATTCGGAACACCATATATTTT
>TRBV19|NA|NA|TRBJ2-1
CASSINVDEQFF
TGTGCCAGTAGTATTAATGTCGATGAGCAGTTCTTC
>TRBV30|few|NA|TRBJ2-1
CAWSSPSEQFF
TGTGCCTGGAGTAGCCCGTCTGAGCAGTTCTTC
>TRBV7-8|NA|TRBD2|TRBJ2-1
CASSTRVGSGRGSSYNEQFF
TGTGCCAGCAGCACCCGCGTGGGTAGCGGGAGGGGTAGCTCCTACAATGAGCAGTTCTTC
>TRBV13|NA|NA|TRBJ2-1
CASSLSSNEQFF
TGTGCCAGCAGCTTAAGCTCTAATGAGCAGTTCTTC
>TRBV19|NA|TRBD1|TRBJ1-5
CASSIGPQGAPIFQPQHF
TGTGCCAGTAGTATAGGCCCCCAGGGGGCGCCTATATTCCAGCCCCAGCATTTT
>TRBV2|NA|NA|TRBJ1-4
CASRQDATNEKLFF
TGTGCCAGCAGACAAGATGCAACTAATGAAAAACTGTTTTTT
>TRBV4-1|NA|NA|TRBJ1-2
CASSQVPTSTTHGYTF
TGCGCCAGCAGCCAAGTGCCCACGTCCACCACTCATGGCTACACCTTC
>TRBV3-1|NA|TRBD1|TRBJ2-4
CASSQRARQGAENIQYF
TGTGCCAGCAGCCAAAGAGCGAGACAGGGGGCCGAAAACATTCAGTACTTC
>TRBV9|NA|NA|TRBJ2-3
CASSVGDWVFTDTQYF
TGTGCCAGCAGCGTCGGCGACTGGGTCTTCACAGATACGCAGTATTTT
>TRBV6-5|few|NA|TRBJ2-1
CASSYSITSYNEQFF
TGTGCCAGCAGTTACTCGATCACGAGCTACAATGAGCAGTTCTTC
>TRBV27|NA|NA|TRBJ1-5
CASSLGLYQPQHF
TGTGCCAGCAGTTTGGGACTTTATCAGCCCCAGCATTTT
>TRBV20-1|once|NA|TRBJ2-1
CSGDRRNEQFF
TGCAGTGGGGATAGACGCAATGAGCAGTTCTTC
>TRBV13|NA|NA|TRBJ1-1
CASSLGQGEAFF
TGTGCCAGCAGCTTAGGCCAAGGGGAAGCTTTCTTT